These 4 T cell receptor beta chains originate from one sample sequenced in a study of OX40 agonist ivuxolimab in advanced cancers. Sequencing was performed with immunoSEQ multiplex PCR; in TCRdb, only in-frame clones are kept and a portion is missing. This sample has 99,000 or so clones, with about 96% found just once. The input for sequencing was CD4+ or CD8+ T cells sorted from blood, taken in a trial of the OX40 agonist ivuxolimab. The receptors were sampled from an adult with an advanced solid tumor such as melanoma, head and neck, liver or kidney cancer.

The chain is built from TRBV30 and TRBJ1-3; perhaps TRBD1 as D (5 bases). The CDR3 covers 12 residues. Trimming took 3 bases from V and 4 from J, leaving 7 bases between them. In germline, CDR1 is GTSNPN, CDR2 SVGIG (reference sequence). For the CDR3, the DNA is TGTGCCTGGAGCAGGGAGGGAAACACCATATATTTT. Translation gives CAWSREGNTIYF.

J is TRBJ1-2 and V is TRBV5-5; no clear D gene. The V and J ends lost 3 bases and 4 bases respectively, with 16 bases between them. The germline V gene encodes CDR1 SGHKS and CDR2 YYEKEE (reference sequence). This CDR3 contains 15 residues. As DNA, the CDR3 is TGTGCCAGCAGCTCTGGTGAGGGCCCTATCTATGGCTACACCTTC. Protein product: CASSSGEGPIYGYTF. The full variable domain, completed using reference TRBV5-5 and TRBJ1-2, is DAGVTQSPTHLIKTRGQQVTLRCSPISGHKSVSWYQQVLGQGPQFIFQYYEKEERGRGNFPDRFSARQFPNYSSELNVNALLLGDSALYLCASSSGEGPIYGYTFGSGTRLTVV.

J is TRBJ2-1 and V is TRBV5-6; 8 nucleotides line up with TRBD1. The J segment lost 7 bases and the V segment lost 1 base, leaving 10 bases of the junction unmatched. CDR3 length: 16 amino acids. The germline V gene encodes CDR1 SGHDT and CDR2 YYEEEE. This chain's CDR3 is CASSLWGQDYVNEQFF. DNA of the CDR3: TGTGCCAGCAGCTTGTGGGGACAGGATTACGTAAATGAGCAGTTCTTC.

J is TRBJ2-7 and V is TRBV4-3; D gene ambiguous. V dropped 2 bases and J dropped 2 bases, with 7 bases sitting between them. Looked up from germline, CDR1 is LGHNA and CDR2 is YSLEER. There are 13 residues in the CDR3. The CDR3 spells CASSQNGAYEQYF. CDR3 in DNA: TGCGCCAGCAGCCAAAATGGGGCCTACGAGCAGTACTTC.